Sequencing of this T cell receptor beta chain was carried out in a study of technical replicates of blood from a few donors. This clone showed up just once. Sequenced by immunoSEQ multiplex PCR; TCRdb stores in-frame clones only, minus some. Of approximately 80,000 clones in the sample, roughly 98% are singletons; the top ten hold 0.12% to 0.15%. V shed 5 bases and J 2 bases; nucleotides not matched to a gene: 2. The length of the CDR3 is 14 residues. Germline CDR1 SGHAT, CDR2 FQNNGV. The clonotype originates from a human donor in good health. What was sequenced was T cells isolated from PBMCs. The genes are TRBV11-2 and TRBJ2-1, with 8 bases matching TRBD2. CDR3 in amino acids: CASSISGTYNEQFF. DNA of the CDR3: TGTGCCAGCAGCATTAGCGGGACCTACAATGAGCAGTTCTTC.